The TCR beta chain under discussion was sequenced for a study of identifying expanded T cells in peripheral blood. About this clone itself: Its specificity is unknown.

Profiling relied on immunoSEQ multiplex PCR, and the TCRdb table lists in-frame clones only, not all of them. The table lists about 58,000 clones, roughly 90% of them singletons. The CDR3 extends over 15 amino acids. Germline CDR1 is SNHLY and CDR2 is FYNNEI. V lost 3 bases, J lost 2 bases, and 12 bases lay in between. No infections or other immune events were documented during collection. Study-wide results and caveats: Differentially abundant clones: roughly 1.2 between replicates, 16.4 at around 15 days, 18 to 20 at four.

The sequenced sample consisted of blood. The chain employs TRBV2 and TRBJ2-3; D uncertain. This TCR was sampled from a person aged 18 to 70 in good health. The CDR3 is CASSDQRGATDTQYF. CDR3 coding DNA: TGTGCCAGCAGTGATCAGCGAGGAGCCACAGATACGCAGTATTTT.